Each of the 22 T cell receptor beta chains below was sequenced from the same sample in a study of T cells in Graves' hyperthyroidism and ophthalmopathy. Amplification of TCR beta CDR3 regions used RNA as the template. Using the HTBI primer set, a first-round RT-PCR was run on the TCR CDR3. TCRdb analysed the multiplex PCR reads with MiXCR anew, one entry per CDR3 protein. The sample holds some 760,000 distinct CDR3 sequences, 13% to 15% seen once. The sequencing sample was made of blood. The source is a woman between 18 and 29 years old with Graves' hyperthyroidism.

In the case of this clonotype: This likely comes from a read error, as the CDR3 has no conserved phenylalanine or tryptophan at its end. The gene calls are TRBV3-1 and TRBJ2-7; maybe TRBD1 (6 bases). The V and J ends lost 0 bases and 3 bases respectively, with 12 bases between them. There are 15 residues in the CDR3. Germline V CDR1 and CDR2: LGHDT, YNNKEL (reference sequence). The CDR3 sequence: CASSQDPSQGYEQYL. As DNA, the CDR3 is TGTGCCAGCAGCCAAGATCCCTCACAGGGCTACGAGCAGTACCTC.

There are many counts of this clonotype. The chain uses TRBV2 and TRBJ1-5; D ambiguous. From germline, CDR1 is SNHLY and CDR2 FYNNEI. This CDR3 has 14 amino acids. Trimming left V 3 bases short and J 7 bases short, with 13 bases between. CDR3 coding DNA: TGTGCCAGCAGTGAGGAGTGGGAAGGGCAGCCCCAGCATTTT. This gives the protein CASSEEWEGQPQHF.

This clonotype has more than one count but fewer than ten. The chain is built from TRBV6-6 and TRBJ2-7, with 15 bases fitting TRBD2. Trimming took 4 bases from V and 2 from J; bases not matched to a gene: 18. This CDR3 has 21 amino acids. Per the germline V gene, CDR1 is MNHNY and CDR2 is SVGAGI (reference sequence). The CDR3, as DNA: TGTGCCAGCAGTTCAGGACAGTTCGCGGGACTAGCGGGAGGTCCTCCCTACGAGCAGTACTTC. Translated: CASSSGQFAGLAGGPPYEQYF.

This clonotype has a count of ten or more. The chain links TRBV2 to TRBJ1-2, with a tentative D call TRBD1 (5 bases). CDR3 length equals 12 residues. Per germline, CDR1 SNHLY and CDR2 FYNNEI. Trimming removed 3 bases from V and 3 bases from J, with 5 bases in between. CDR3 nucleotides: TGTGCCAGCAGTGAGGGGGACTATGGCTACACCTTC. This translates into CASSEGDYGYTF.

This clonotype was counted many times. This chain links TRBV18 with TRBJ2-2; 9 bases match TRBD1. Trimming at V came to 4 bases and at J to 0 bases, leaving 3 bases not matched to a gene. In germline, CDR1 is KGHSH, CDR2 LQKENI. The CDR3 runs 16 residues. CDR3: CASSLGQGTNTGELFF. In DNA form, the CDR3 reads TGTGCCAGCTCACTGGGACAGGGAACGAACACCGGGGAGCTGTTTTTT.

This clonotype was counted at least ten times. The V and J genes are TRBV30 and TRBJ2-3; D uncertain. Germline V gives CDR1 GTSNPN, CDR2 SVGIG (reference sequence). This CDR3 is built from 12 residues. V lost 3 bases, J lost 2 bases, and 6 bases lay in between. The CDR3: CAWSFNTDTQYF. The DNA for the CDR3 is TGTGCCTGGAGCTTTAACACAGATACGCAGTATTTT.

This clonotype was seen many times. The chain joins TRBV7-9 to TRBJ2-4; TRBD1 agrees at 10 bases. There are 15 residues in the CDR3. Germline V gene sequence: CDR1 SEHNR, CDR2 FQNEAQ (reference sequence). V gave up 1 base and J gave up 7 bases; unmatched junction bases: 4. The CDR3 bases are TGTGCCAGCAGCTTAGTTGGACAGGGGGTGAACATTCAGTACTTC. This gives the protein CASSLVGQGVNIQYF. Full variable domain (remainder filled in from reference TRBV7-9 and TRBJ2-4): DTGVSQNPRHKITKRGQNVTFRCDPISEHNRLYWYRQTLGQGPEFLTYFQNEAQLEKSRLLSDRFSAERPKGSFSTLEIQRTEQGDSAMYLCASSLVGQGVNIQYFGAGTRLSVL.

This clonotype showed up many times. The CDR3 spells CASSLGQGWVETQYF. The CDR3 nucleotides read TGTGCCAGCAGCCTTGGACAGGGTTGGGTAGAGACCCAGTACTTC. The chain joins TRBV9 to TRBJ2-5, with 8 bases lining up with TRBD1. This CDR3 has 15 residues. CDR1 and CDR2 (germline): SGDLS, YYNGEE. V trimming: 4 bases; J trimming: 4 bases; junction bases outside the gene matches: 9.

Written as DNA, the CDR3 is TGCAGTGCTAGAGACTTTGGACAGGGCGAGAAAGCTTTCTTT. Translated: CSARDFGQGEKAFF. This chain uses TRBV20-1 with TRBJ1-1; TRBD1 matches 8 bases. Per the germline V gene, CDR1 is DFQATT and CDR2 is SNEGSKA (reference sequence). The CDR3 contains 14 residues. Trimming removed 0 bases from V and 9 bases from J; junction bases left unmatched: 9.

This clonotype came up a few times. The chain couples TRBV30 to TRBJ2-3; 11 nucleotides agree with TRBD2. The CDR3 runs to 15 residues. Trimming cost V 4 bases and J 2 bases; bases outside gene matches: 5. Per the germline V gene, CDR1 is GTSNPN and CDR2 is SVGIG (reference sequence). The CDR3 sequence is CAWTRTSGFTDTQYF. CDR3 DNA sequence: TGTGCCTGGACCCGGACTAGCGGGTTCACAGATACGCAGTATTTT. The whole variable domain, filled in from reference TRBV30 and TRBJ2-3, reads SQTIHQWPATLVQPVGSPLSLECTVEGTSNPNLYWYRQAAGRGLQLLFYSVGIGQISSEVPQNLSASRPQDRQFILSSKKLLLSDSGFYLCAWTRTSGFTDTQYFGPGTRLTVL.

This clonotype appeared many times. The CDR3 loop reads CASSYRGGAYEQYF. As DNA, the CDR3 is TGTGCCAGCAGTTACAGGGGTGGGGCCTACGAGCAGTACTTC. The chain employs TRBV12-3 or TRBV12-4 and TRBJ2-7; 7 nucleotides match TRBD1. This CDR3 contains 14 residues. The V gene end was trimmed by 4 bases and the J gene end by 2 bases; junction bases not matched to a gene: 5.

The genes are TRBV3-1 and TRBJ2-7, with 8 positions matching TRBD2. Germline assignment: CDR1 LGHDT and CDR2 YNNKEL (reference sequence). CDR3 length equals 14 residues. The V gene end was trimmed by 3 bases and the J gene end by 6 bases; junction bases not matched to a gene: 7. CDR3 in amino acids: CASSHGTSIGEQYF. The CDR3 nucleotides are TGTGCCAGCAGCCATGGGACTAGTATCGGCGAGCAGTACTTC.

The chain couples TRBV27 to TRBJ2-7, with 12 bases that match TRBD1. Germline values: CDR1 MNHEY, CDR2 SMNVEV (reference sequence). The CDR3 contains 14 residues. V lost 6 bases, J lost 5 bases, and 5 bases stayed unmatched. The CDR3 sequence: CASRGWDRGHEQYF. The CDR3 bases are TGTGCCAGCAGAGGCTGGGACAGGGGGCACGAGCAGTACTTC.

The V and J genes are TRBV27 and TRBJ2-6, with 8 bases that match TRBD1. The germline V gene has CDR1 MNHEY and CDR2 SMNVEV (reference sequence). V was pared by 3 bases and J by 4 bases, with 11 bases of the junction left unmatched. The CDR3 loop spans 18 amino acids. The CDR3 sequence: CASSLRQGPNLGANVLTF. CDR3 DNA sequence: TGTGCCAGCAGTTTGCGACAGGGGCCTAATTTGGGGGCCAACGTCCTGACTTTC.

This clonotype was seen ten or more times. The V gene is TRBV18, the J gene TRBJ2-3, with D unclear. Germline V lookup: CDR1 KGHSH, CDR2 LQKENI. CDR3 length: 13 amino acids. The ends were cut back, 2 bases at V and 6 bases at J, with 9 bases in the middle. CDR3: CASSPTGPDTQYF. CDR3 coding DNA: TGTGCCAGCTCACCAACGGGCCCCGATACGCAGTATTTT.

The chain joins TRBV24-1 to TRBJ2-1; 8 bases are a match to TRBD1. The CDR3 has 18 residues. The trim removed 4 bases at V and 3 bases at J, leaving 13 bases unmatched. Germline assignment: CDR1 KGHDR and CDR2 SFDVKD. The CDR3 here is CATSDARQGKGSYNEQFF. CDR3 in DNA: TGTGCCACCAGTGACGCCCGACAGGGGAAAGGAAGCTACAATGAGCAGTTCTTC.

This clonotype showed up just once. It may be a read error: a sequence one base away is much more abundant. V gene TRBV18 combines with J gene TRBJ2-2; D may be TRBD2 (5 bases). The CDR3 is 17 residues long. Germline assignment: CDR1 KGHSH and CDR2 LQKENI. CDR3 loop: CASSPSVWESRTGELLF. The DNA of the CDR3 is TGTGCCAGCTCACCAAGTGTGTGGGAGTCAAGAACCGGGGAGCTGCTTTTT.

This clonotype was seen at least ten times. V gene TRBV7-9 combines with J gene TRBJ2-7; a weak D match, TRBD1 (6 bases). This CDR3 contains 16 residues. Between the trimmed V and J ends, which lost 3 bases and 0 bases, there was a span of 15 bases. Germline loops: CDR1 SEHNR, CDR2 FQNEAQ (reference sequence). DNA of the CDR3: TGTGCCAGCAGCTTCGGGCAGGGGTCAACCTCCTACGAGCAGTACTTC. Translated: CASSFGQGSTSYEQYF.

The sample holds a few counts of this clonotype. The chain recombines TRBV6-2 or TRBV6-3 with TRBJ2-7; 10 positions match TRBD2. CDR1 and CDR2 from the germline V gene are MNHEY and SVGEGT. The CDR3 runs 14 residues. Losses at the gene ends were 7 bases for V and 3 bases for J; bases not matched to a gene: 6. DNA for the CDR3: TGTGCCAGCACAACTAGCGGGGTCGGCTACGAGCAGTACTTC. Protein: CASTTSGVGYEQYF.

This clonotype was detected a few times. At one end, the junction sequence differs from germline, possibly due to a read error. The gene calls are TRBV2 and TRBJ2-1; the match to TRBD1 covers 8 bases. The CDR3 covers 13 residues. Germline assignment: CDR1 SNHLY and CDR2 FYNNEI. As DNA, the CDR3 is TGTGTCAGCAGTGGACAGGGTAAAAATGAGCAGTTCTTC. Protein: CVSSGQGKNEQFF. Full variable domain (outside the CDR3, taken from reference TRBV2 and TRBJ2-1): EPEVTQTPSHQVTQMGQEVILRCVPISNHLYFYWYRQILGQKVEFLVSFYNNEISEKSEIFDDQFSVERPDGSNFTLKIRSTKLEDSAMYFCVSSGQGKNEQFFGPGTRLTVL.

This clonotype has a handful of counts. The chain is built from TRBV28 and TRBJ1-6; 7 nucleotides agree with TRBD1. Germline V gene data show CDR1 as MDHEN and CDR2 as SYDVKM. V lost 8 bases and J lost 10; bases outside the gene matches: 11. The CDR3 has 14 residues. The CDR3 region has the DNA TGTGCCAGCCACCCGGGACAGTCAAACTCACCCCTCCACTTT. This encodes CASHPGQSNSPLHF.

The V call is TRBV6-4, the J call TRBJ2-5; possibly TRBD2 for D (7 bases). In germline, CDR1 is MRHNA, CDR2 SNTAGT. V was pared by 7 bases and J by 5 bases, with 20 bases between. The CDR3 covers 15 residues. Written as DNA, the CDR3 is TGTGCCAGCAATTACGGGGGGCGGTCCCTGGAGACCCAGTACTTC. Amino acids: CASNYGGRSLETQYF.